The sequence of this T cell receptor beta chain was determined in a study of PD-L1 blockade in urothelial cancer. For the study at large: Once treatment had started, blood was analyzed at 3 weeks (second dose) and again at 6 weeks.

The CDR3 contains 13 residues. Trimming cost V 0 bases and J 6 bases, with 8 bases left between them. Germline values: CDR1 SGHRS, CDR2 YFSETQ. Time point defined: pretreatment peripheral blood. Pretreatment and on-treatment blood mononuclear cell samples were taken, totaling between 1 and 8 time points per patient. Using immunoSEQ multiplex PCR, the repertoire was profiled, and TCRdb retains in-frame clones only, with some absent. The repertoire holds about 30,000 clones, with around 82% as singletons. To note about this clone: Its antigen remains unidentified.

Study results and caveats: Pretreatment clonality of the blood TCR repertoire below the median was predictive of superior survival.

The source of this sequence is a man between 60 and 75 years old with urothelial cancer. Sequenced here: PBMCs, sampled around atezolizumab (anti-PD-L1) treatment. The chain carries TRBV5-1 and TRBJ2-3, with D possibly being TRBD1 (5 bases). CDR3 in amino acids: CASSLVRVDTQYF. CDR3 DNA: TGCGCCAGCAGCTTGGTCAGGGTGGATACGCAGTATTTT.